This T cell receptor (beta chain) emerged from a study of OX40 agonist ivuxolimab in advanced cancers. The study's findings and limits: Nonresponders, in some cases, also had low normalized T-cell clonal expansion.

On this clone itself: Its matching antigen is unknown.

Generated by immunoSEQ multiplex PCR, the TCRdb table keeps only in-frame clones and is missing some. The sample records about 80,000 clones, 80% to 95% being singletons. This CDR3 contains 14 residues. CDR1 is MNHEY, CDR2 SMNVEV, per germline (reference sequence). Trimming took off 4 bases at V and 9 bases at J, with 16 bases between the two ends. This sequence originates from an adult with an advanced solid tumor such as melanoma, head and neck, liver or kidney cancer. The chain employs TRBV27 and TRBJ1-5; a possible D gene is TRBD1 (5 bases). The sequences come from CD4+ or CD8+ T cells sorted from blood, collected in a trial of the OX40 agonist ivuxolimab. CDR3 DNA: TGTGCCAGCAGTTCCGGTGTTTTTGGGGGGCCCCAGCATTTT. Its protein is CASSSGVFGGPQHF.